The clone carrying this T cell receptor (beta chain) was counted only a few times. Its antigen is unidentified. The data were obtained in a study of identical twins. The study, taken as a whole, reports: Among out-of-frame alpha sequences shared by twins, low generation probability occurred in excess. Cord blood beta clonotypes present at high abundance carried fewer insertions; no such pattern appeared in memory repertoires.

Healthy Caucasians, and only they, were the donors. TCRdb itself ran the 5' RACE reads through MiXCR, one entry per CDR3 protein. The data show about 240,000 distinct CDR3 sequences, with roughly 7.5% seen just once and roughly 5.4% held by the top ten. Germline V gene data show CDR1 as SGHAT and CDR2 as FQNNGV. J gave up 2 bases and V 10 bases, and 18 bases lay outside the gene matches. This CDR3 region has 18 residues. This sample was also put to use in a study of yellow fever vaccine responses in identical twins.

Sequenced material: CD8+ T cells sorted from blood. The genes are TRBV11-2 and TRBJ2-2, with TRBD1 identical over 8 bases. The receptor's source is a woman in her late teens or twenties in good health. CDR3 nucleotide sequence: TGTGCCACCCTTACAACAGGGGGTGTTTTACACAACACCGGGGAGCTGTTTTTT. The encoded protein is CATLTTGGVLHNTGELFF.